The clone carrying this T cell receptor beta chain was detected only once. The data belong to a study of blood T cell repertoires in COVID-19. Study summary: T cells, B-cell-depleted T cells, or PBMCs supplied cDNA or gDNA.

Here immunoSEQ multiplex PCR was the method, and the copy in TCRdb shows in-frame clones only, minus some. The sample has roughly 250,000 clones; under 85% are singletons. The clonotype was recovered from a woman aged 40 to 55 with active or convalescent COVID-19. The sample was peripheral blood.

CDR3 loop: CASSLQQGVGTGELFF. The CDR3 DNA reads TGCGCCAGCAGCTTACAACAGGGGGTAGGGACCGGGGAGCTGTTTTTT. V gene TRBV5-1 combines with J gene TRBJ2-2, with TRBD1 matching over 8 bases. The germline CDR1 and CDR2 sequences are SGHRS and YFSETQ. This CDR3 has 16 residues. J gave up 5 bases and V 2 bases, and 8 bases lay outside the gene matches. The full variable domain, in which reference TRBV5-1 and TRBJ2-2 provide the parts outside the CDR3, is KAGVTQTPRYLIKTRGQQVTLSCSPISGHRSVSWYQQTPGQGLQFLFEYFSETQRNKGNFPGRFSGRQFSNSRSEMNVSTLELGDSALYLCASSLQQGVGTGELFFGEGSRLTVL.